These T cell receptor beta chains were read from a single sample in a study of OX40 agonist ivuxolimab in advanced cancers. Profiled with immunoSEQ multiplex PCR; TCRdb holds only in-frame clones, not every one. This table holds under 100,000 clones, 80% to 90% found once. The sequencing used CD4+ or CD8+ T cells sorted from blood, collected in a trial of the OX40 agonist ivuxolimab. The receptors come from an adult with an advanced solid tumor such as melanoma, head and neck, liver or kidney cancer. The CDR3 runs from the conserved cysteine through the conserved F or W. D genes are given only for firm matches. Size values are once, few and many counts, or a class for expanded clones, and some rows have none.

size: NA; J: TRBJ2-5; V: TRBV15; D: TRBD1; CDR3: CATSPRFGQGVDF; DNA: TGTGCCACCAGCCCACGTTTTGGGCAGGGGGTCGACTTC
size: NA; J: TRBJ2-2; V: TRBV7-2; D: TRBD2; CDR3: CASSRTSRNGELFF; DNA: TGTGCCAGCAGCCGGACTAGCAGGAACGGGGAGCTGTTTTTT
size: NA; J: TRBJ1-1; V: TRBV7-2; D: NA; CDR3: CASSLNQGRGTEAFF; DNA: TGTGCCAGCAGCTTAAACCAGGGGCGAGGGACTGAAGCTTTCTTT
size: NA; J: TRBJ2-1; V: TRBV5-6; D: TRBD2; CDR3: CASSLRGTSGRSEQFF; DNA: TGTGCCAGCAGCTTGCGTGGGACTAGCGGGAGAAGTGAGCAGTTCTTC
size: NA; J: TRBJ2-1; V: TRBV19; D: NA; CDR3: CASTAGSDEQFF; DNA: TGTGCCAGTACTGCGGGATCCGATGAGCAGTTCTTC
size: once; J: TRBJ2-6; V: TRBV11-3; D: NA; CDR3: CASSQRSTGANVLTF; DNA: TGTGCCAGCAGCCAAAGATCCACCGGGGCCAACGTCCTGACTTTC
size: NA; J: TRBJ2-1; V: TRBV6-5; D: NA; CDR3: CASSYFAEGNEQFF; DNA: TGTGCCAGCAGTTACTTTGCTGAAGGGAATGAGCAGTTCTTC
size: NA; J: TRBJ2-1; V: TRBV4-2; D: NA; CDR3: CASSQDTDYNEQFF; DNA: TGTGCCAGCAGCCAAGATACAGACTACAATGAGCAGTTCTTC
size: NA; J: TRBJ2-6; V: TRBV9; D: NA; CDR3: CASSQTGANVLTF; DNA: TGTGCCAGCAGCCAAACTGGGGCCAACGTCCTGACTTTC
size: few; J: TRBJ2-3; V: TRBV28; D: NA; CDR3: CASSLAGSDTQYF; DNA: TGTGCCAGCAGTTTAGCGGGATCTGATACGCAGTATTTT
size: NA; J: TRBJ1-2; V: TRBV7-9; D: NA; CDR3: CASSSDANYGYTF; DNA: TGTGCCAGCAGCTCGGACGCTAACTATGGCTACACCTTC
size: NA; J: TRBJ2-7; V: TRBV5-6; D: NA; CDR3: CASSSRYRFYEQYF; DNA: TGTGCCAGCAGCTCCCGATACAGGTTCTACGAGCAGTACTTC
size: NA; J: TRBJ2-5; V: TRBV18; D: NA; CDR3: CASSPPPEETQYF; DNA: TGTGCCAGCTCACCACCACCCGAAGAGACCCAGTACTTC
size: NA; J: TRBJ2-7; V: TRBV5-6; D: NA; CDR3: CASSFSFYEQYF; DNA: TGTGCCAGCAGCTTCTCCTTCTACGAGCAGTACTTC
size: NA; J: TRBJ1-1; V: TRBV11-2; D: TRBD1; CDR3: CASSFQGARNTEAFF; DNA: TGTGCCAGCAGCTTCCAGGGGGCGCGAAACACTGAAGCTTTCTTT
size: once; J: TRBJ1-2; V: TRBV7-2; D: TRBD1; CDR3: CASSFPGGHYGYTF; DNA: TGTGCCAGCAGCTTCCCAGGGGGGCACTATGGCTACACCTTC
size: NA; J: TRBJ1-2; V: TRBV9; D: NA; CDR3: CASSARQEAINGYTF; DNA: TGTGCCAGCAGCGCCCGACAGGAGGCGATCAATGGCTACACCTTC
size: NA; J: TRBJ1-1; V: TRBV10-3; D: TRBD1; CDR3: CAIGTAWAEAFF; DNA: TGTGCCATCGGGACAGCATGGGCCGAAGCTTTCTTT
size: NA; J: TRBJ2-7; V: TRBV30; D: NA; CDR3: CAWSFLIEQYF; DNA: TGTGCCTGGAGTTTTTTGATTGAGCAGTACTTC
size: NA; J: TRBJ2-1; V: TRBV11-2; D: NA; CDR3: CASSFQTGVSDEQFF; DNA: TGTGCCAGCAGCTTTCAAACGGGAGTGTCGGATGAGCAGTTCTTC
size: NA; J: TRBJ1-1; V: TRBV4-2; D: TRBD1; CDR3: CASSLPDRGTEAFF; DNA: TGTGCCAGCAGCTTGCCGGACAGGGGCACTGAAGCTTTCTTT
size: NA; J: TRBJ1-1; V: TRBV23-1; D: NA; CDR3: CASSQDSHMNTEAFF; DNA: TGCGCCAGCAGTCAGGACAGTCACATGAACACTGAAGCTTTCTTT
size: NA; J: TRBJ2-1; V: TRBV5-1; D: TRBD1; CDR3: CASSLKGQGIFDNEQFF; DNA: TGCGCCAGCAGCTTGAAGGGACAGGGGATATTTGACAATGAGCAGTTCTTC
size: NA; J: TRBJ1-6; V: TRBV4-3; D: TRBD1; CDR3: CASSHGQGDTPLHF; DNA: TGCGCCAGCAGCCACGGACAGGGTGATACACCCCTCCACTTT
size: NA; J: TRBJ2-7; V: TRBV5-1; D: TRBD2; CDR3: CASSLLVAGGEEEQYF; DNA: TGCGCCAGCAGCTTACTGGTAGCGGGAGGCGAAGAGGAGCAGTACTTC
size: once; J: TRBJ2-6; V: TRBV18; D: NA; CDR3: CASSPLSPGANVLTF; DNA: TGTGCCAGCTCACCGCTCTCACCTGGGGCCAACGTCCTGACTTTC
size: NA; J: TRBJ1-1; V: TRBV28; D: TRBD1; CDR3: CASWTGDQMNTEAFF; DNA: TGTGCCAGCTGGACAGGGGATCAAATGAACACTGAAGCTTTCTTT
size: NA; J: TRBJ1-2; V: TRBV6-6; D: TRBD1; CDR3: CASSYSVGQGDYGYTF; DNA: TGTGCCAGCAGTTACTCCGTGGGACAGGGGGACTATGGCTACACCTTC
size: NA; J: TRBJ2-3; V: TRBV27; D: NA; CDR3: CASSRPGTPTDTQYF; DNA: TGTGCCAGCAGTAGACCCGGGACGCCCACAGATACGCAGTATTTT
size: NA; J: TRBJ1-2; V: TRBV10-3; D: NA; CDR3: CAISDEGGDYGYTF; DNA: TGTGCCATCAGTGACGAGGGAGGGGACTATGGCTACACCTTC
size: few; J: TRBJ1-1; V: TRBV7-3; D: TRBD1; CDR3: CASSWDRGSTEAFF; DNA: TGTGCCAGCAGCTGGGACAGGGGGTCCACTGAAGCTTTCTTT
size: NA; J: TRBJ2-3; V: TRBV6-5; D: NA; CDR3: CASSRLDTQYF; DNA: TGTGCCAGCAGTAGGCTTGACACGCAGTATTTT
size: NA; J: TRBJ2-5; V: TRBV11-2; D: NA; CDR3: CASSSRLVQETQYF; DNA: TGTGCCAGCAGCTCTCGACTAGTGCAAGAGACCCAGTACTTC
size: NA; J: TRBJ2-5; V: TRBV5-1; D: NA; CDR3: CASSPERGETQYF; DNA: TGCGCCAGCAGCCCGGAGAGGGGGGAGACCCAGTACTTC
size: NA; J: TRBJ1-1; V: TRBV15; D: TRBD1; CDR3: CATSRVARGPTEAFF; DNA: TGTGCCACCAGCAGAGTGGCCAGGGGGCCAACTGAAGCTTTCTTT
size: few; J: TRBJ2-7; V: TRBV5-5; D: NA; CDR3: CASSLHSGSYEQYF; DNA: TGTGCCAGCAGCTTACATTCAGGGTCCTACGAGCAGTACTTC
size: NA; J: TRBJ2-5; V: TRBV6-5; D: TRBD1; CDR3: CASRGTGVETQYF; DNA: TGTGCCAGCAGGGGGACAGGGGTAGAGACCCAGTACTTC
size: NA; J: TRBJ2-7; V: TRBV27; D: NA; CDR3: CASSSGSSYEQYF; DNA: TGTGCCAGCAGTAGCGGTTCGAGTTACGAGCAGTACTTC
size: once; J: TRBJ2-7; V: TRBV7-8; D: TRBD2; CDR3: CASSLGSRGRDFPYEQYF; DNA: TGTGCCAGCAGCTTAGGAAGTCGCGGGAGAGATTTCCCCTACGAGCAGTACTTC
size: NA; J: TRBJ2-5; V: TRBV7-2; D: NA; CDR3: CASSPSETQYF; DNA: TGTGCCAGCAGCCCAAGTGAGACCCAGTACTTC
size: NA; J: TRBJ1-4; V: TRBV28; D: TRBD1; CDR3: CASSALSEGALEKLFF; DNA: TGTGCCAGCAGTGCGCTGAGTGAGGGGGCACTTGAAAAACTGTTTTTT
size: NA; J: TRBJ1-4; V: TRBV25-1; D: NA; CDR3: CASSEYGGAGEKLFF; DNA: TGTGCCAGCAGTGAATATGGGGGGGCCGGTGAAAAACTGTTTTTT
size: NA; J: TRBJ1-3; V: TRBV5-1; D: NA; CDR3: CASSLGQLTDLNTIYF; DNA: TGCGCCAGCAGCTTGGGACAGCTTACGGACTTAAACACCATATATTTT
size: NA; J: TRBJ2-7; V: TRBV11-2; D: NA; CDR3: CASSLSGQISSYEQYF; DNA: TGTGCCAGCAGCTTATCCGGACAGATTAGCTCCTACGAGCAGTACTTC
size: NA; J: TRBJ2-7; V: TRBV30; D: NA; CDR3: CAWSALRGKYEQYF; DNA: TGTGCCTGGAGTGCCTTGCGGGGCAAGTACGAGCAGTACTTC
size: NA; J: TRBJ1-1; V: TRBV6-5; D: NA; CDR3: CASSSVGNTEAFF; DNA: TGTGCCAGCAGTTCGGTGGGGAACACTGAAGCTTTCTTT
size: NA; J: TRBJ2-1; V: TRBV28; D: TRBD2; CDR3: CASKLADSYNEQFF; DNA: TGTGCCAGCAAGCTAGCGGACTCCTACAATGAGCAGTTCTTC
size: NA; J: TRBJ2-2; V: TRBV5-1; D: TRBD1; CDR3: CASSSPGTGVGGELFF; DNA: TGCGCCAGCAGCTCTCCCGGGACAGGGGTTGGCGGGGAGCTGTTTTTT
size: NA; J: TRBJ1-5; V: TRBV4-3; D: NA; CDR3: CASSQDLIDVPQHF; DNA: TGCGCCAGCAGCCAAGATCTGATCGACGTGCCCCAGCATTTT
size: few; J: TRBJ1-5; V: TRBV19; D: TRBD1; CDR3: CASSIWQGALGQPQHF; DNA: TGTGCCAGTAGTATCTGGCAGGGGGCGTTGGGTCAGCCCCAGCATTTT
size: NA; J: TRBJ2-3; V: TRBV27; D: NA; CDR3: CASSTIILETWKSTDTQYF; DNA: TGTGCCAGCAGCACAATCATCCTGGAGACGTGGAAGAGCACAGATACGCAGTATTTT
size: NA; J: TRBJ2-3; V: TRBV7-9; D: NA; CDR3: CASSPGTDTQYF; DNA: TGTGCCAGCAGTCCTGGAACAGATACGCAGTATTTT
size: NA; J: TRBJ2-1; V: TRBV5-1; D: TRBD2; CDR3: CASSLGLAGSSYNEQFF; DNA: TGCGCCAGCAGCTTGGGACTAGCGGGAAGTTCCTACAATGAGCAGTTCTTC
size: NA; J: TRBJ1-5; V: TRBV7-9; D: NA; CDR3: CASSLVQGRSNQPQHF; DNA: TGTGCCAGCAGCTTAGTACAGGGTCGGAGCAATCAGCCCCAGCATTTT
size: NA; J: TRBJ1-1; V: TRBV5-5; D: NA; CDR3: CASSWTLGTEAFF; DNA: TGTGCCAGCAGCTGGACCTTGGGGACTGAAGCTTTCTTT